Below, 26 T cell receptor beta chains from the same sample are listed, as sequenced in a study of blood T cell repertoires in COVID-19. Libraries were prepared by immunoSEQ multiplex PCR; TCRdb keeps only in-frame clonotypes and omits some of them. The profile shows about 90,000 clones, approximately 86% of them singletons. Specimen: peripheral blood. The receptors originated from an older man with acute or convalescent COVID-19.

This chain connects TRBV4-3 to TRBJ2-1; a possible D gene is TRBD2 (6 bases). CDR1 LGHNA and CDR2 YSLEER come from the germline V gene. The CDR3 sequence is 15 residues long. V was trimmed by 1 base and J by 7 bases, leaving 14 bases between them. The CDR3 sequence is CASSQAGVGENEQFF. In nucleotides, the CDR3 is TGCGCCAGCAGCCAAGCGGGAGTTGGGGAGAATGAGCAGTTCTTC.

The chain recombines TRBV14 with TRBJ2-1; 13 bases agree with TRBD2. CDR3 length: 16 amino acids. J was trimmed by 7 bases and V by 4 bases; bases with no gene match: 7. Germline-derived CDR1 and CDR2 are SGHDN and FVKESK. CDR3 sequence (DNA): TGTGCCAGCAGCCCCCTCGGACTAGCGGGAGAGAATGAGCAGTTCTTC. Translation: CASSPLGLAGENEQFF.

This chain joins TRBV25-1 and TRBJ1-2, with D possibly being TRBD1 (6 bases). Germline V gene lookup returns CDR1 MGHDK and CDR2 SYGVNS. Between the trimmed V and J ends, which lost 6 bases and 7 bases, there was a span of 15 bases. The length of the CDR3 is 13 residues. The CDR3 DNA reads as TGTGCCAGCAGCCCCTCTCCCAGGGGTGGCTACACCTTC. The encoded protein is CASSPSPRGGYTF.

The chain's CDR3 is CASGIKGGTEAFF. DNA for the CDR3: TGTGCCAGCGGTATAAAGGGGGGGACTGAAGCTTTCTTT. The chain uses TRBV6-6 and TRBJ1-1; a weak D match, TRBD1 (6 bases). Germline CDR1 reads MNHNY; CDR2 reads SVGAGI (reference sequence). This CDR3 spans 13 amino acids. V lost 8 bases to trimming and J lost 5 bases, with 15 bases between them.

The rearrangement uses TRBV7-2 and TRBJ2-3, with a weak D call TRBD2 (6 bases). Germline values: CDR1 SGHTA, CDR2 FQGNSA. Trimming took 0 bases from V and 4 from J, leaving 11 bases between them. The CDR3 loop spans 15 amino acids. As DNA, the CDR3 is TGTGCCAGCAGCTTAGCGGGAGGCGGGGCAGATACGCAGTATTTT. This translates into CASSLAGGGADTQYF.

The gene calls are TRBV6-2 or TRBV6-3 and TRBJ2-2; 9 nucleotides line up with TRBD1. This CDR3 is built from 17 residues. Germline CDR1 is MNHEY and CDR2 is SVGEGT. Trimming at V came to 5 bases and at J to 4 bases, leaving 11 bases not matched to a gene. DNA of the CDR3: TGTGCCAGCAGTCTACAGGGGGCCGGTCTGCCCACCGGGGAGCTGTTTTTT. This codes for CASSLQGAGLPTGELFF.

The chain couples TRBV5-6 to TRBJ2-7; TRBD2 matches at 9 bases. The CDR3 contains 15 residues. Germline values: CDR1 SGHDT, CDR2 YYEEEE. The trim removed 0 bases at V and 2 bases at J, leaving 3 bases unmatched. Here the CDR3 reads CASSLGSGGTYEQYF. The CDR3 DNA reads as TGTGCCAGCAGCTTGGGCAGCGGGGGGACCTACGAGCAGTACTTC.

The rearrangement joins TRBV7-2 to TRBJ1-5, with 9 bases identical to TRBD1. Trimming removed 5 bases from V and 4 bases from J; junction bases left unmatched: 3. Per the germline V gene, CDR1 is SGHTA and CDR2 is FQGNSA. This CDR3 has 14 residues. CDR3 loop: CASSRDRVNQPQHF. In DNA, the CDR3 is TGTGCCAGCAGCCGGGACAGGGTTAATCAGCCCCAGCATTTT.

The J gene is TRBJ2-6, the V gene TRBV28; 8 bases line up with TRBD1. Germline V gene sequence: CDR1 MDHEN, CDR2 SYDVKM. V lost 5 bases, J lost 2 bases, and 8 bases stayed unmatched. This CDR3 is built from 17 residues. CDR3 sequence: CASSGLQGEPGANVLTF. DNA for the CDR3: TGTGCCAGCAGTGGCTTACAGGGGGAGCCTGGGGCCAACGTCCTGACTTTC. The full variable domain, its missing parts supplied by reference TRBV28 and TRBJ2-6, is DVKVTQSSRYLVKRTGEKVFLECVQDMDHENMFWYRQDPGLGLRLIYFSYDVKMKEKGDIPEGYSVSREKKERFSLILESASTNQTSMYLCASSGLQGEPGANVLTFGAGSRLTVL.

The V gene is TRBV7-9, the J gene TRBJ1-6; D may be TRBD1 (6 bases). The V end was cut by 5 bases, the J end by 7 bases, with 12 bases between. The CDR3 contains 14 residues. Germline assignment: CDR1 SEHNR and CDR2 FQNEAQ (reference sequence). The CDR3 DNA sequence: TGTGCCAGCAGCGCAGGACAGATAAATTCACCCCTCCACTTT. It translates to CASSAGQINSPLHF. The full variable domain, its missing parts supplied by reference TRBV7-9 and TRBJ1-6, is DTGVSQNPRHKITKRGQNVTFRCDPISEHNRLYWYRQTLGQGPEFLTYFQNEAQLEKSRLLSDRFSAERPKGSFSTLEIQRTEQGDSAMYLCASSAGQINSPLHFGNGTRLTVT.

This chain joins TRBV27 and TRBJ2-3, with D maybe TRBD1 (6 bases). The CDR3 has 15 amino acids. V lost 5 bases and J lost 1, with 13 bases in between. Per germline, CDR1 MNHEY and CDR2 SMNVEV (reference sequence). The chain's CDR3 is CASSRQGRRTDTQYF. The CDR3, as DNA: TGTGCCAGCAGTCGCCAGGGGCGGCGCACAGATACGCAGTATTTT.

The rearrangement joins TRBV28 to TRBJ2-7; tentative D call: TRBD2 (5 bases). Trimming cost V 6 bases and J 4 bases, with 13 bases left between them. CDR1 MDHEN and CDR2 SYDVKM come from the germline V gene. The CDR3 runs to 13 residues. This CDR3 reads CASRITAGYEQYF. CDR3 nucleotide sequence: TGTGCCAGCAGAATTACCGCGGGTTACGAGCAGTACTTC.

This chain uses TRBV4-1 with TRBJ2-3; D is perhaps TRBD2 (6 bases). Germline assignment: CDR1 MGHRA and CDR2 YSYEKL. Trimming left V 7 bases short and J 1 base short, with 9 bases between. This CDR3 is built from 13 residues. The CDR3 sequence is CASKVAGTDTQYF. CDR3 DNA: TGCGCCAGCAAGGTAGCGGGCACAGATACGCAGTATTTT.

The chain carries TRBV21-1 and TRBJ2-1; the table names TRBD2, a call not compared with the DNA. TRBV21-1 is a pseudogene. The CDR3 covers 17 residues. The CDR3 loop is CASSKAGSAGGLNEQFF. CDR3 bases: TGTGCCAGCAGCAAAGCTGGGTCAGCGGGAGGGCTCAATGAGCAGTTCTTC.

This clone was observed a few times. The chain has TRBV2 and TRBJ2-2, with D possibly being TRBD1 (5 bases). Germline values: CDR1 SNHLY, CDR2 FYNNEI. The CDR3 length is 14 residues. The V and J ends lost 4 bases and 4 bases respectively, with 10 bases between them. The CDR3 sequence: CASSVQGPTGELFF. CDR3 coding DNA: TGTGCCAGCAGTGTCCAGGGCCCCACCGGGGAGCTGTTTTTT.

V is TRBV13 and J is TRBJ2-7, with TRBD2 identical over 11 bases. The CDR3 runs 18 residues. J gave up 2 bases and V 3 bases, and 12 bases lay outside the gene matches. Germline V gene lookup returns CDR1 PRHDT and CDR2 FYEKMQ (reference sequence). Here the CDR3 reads CASSLGLAGGAKTYEQYF. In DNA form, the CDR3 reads TGTGCCAGCAGCTTGGGGTTAGCGGGGGGGGCTAAGACCTACGAGCAGTACTTC.

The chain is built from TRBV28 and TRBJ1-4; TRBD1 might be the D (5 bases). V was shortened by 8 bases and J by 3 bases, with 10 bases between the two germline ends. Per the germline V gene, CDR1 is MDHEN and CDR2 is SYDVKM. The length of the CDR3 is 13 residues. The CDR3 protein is CASQTVANEKLFF. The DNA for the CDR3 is TGTGCCAGCCAGACAGTGGCTAATGAAAAACTGTTTTTT.

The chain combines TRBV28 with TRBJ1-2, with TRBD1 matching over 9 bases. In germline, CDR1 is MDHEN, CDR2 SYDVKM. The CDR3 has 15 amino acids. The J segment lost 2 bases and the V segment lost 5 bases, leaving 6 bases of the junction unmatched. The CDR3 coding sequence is TGTGCCAGCAGTAAGGACAGGGGTGAGAACTATGGCTACACCTTC. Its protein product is CASSKDRGENYGYTF.

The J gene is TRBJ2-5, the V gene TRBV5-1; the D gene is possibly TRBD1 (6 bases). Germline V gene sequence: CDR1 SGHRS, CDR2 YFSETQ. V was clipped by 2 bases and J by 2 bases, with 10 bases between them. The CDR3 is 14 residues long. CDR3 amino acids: CASSFGGGQETQYF. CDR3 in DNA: TGCGCCAGCAGCTTTGGGGGCGGTCAAGAGACCCAGTACTTC.

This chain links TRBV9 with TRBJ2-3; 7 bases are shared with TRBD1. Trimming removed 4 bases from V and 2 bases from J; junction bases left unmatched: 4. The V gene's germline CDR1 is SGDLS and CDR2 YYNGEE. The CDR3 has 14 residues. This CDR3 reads CASSPTGLTDTQYF. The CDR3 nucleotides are TGTGCCAGCAGCCCGACAGGGCTCACAGATACGCAGTATTTT.

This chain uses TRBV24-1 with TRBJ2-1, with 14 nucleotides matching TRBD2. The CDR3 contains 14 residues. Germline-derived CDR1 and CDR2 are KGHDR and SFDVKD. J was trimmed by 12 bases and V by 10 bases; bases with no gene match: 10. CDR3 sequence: CATSTSGRVLMQFF. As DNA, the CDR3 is TGTGCCACTTCGACTAGCGGGAGGGTTTTAATGCAGTTCTTC.

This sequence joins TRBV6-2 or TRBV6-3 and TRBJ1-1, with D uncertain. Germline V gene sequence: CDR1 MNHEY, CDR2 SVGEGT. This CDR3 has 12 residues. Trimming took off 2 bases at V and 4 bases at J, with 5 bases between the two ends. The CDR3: CASSYGSTEAFF. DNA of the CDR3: TGTGCCAGCAGTTACGGGAGCACTGAAGCTTTCTTT.

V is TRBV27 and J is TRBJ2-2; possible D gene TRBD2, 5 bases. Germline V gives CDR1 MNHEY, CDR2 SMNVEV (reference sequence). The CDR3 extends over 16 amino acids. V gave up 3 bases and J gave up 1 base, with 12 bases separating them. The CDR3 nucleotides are TGTGCCAGCAGTTTTGCAGCGGAATTGAACACCGGGGAGCTGTTTTTT. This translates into CASSFAAELNTGELFF.

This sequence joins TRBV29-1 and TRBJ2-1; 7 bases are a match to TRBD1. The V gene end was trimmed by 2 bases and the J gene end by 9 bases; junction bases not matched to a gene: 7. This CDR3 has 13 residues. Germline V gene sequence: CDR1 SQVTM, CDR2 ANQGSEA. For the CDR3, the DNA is TGCAGCGTTGAACAGGTCAGACAGGGTGAGCAGTTCTTC. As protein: CSVEQVRQGEQFF.

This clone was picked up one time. The CDR3 bases are TGCAGCGCCCAGACCGGGTACACAGATACGCAGTATTTT. Protein sequence: CSAQTGYTDTQYF. The chain couples TRBV29-1 to TRBJ2-3, with no clear D. Germline assignment: CDR1 SQVTM and CDR2 ANQGSEA. V was pared by 7 bases and J by 2 bases, with 13 bases between. This CDR3 has 13 residues.

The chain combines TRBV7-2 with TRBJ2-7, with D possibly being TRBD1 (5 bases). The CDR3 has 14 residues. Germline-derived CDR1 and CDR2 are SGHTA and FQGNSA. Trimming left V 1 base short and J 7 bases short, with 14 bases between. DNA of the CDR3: TGTGCCAGCAGCTTAGTTGGGGCCCTGGGAGAGCAGTACTTC. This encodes CASSLVGALGEQYF.